Presented here are 30 T cell receptor beta chains from one specimen sequenced in a study of cytomegalovirus exposure and HLA in healthy donors. 13 Jbeta primers and 60 Vbeta primers were used for the PCR. Repertoires were generated with immunoSEQ multiplex PCR, while TCRdb's copy carries only in-frame clones and drops some. The sample lists around 100,000 clones; over 60% were seen once. The sample taken for sequencing was PBMCs. The receptors stem from a female donor in good health and CMV-seropositive.

The rearrangement joins TRBV10-3 to TRBJ1-1; possible D gene TRBD1, 6 bases. The germline gives CDR1 ENHRY, CDR2 SYGVKD. V lost 6 bases and J 8 bases, leaving 19 bases between the germline ends. This CDR3 has 14 amino acids. CDR3 amino acids: CAIRTGQGEIEAFF. CDR3 bases: TGTGCCATCAGAACAGGGCAAGGGGAAATCGAAGCTTTCTTT.

This chain joins TRBV4-1 and TRBJ2-1; tentative D call: TRBD2 (6 bases). Trimming removed 4 bases from V and 6 bases from J, with 13 bases in between. Germline-derived CDR1 and CDR2 are MGHRA and YSYEKL. The CDR3 totals 14 residues. DNA for the CDR3: TGCGCCAGCAGCCTGCGGGATCGTAGCAATGAGCAGTTCTTC. This encodes CASSLRDRSNEQFF.

This chain joins TRBV6-4 and TRBJ2-1, with a possible D match to TRBD2 (6 bases). The germline CDR1 and CDR2 sequences are MRHNA and SNTAGT. This CDR3 has 13 residues. V was clipped by 5 bases and J by 9 bases, with 14 bases between them. The CDR3: CASSKHGGLEQFF. CDR3 coding DNA: TGTGCCAGCAGTAAGCATGGGGGACTTGAGCAGTTCTTC.

The V call is TRBV11-2, the J call TRBJ2-7, with TRBD1 matching over 9 bases. J lost 2 bases, V lost 4 bases, and 6 bases had no gene match. The CDR3 runs to 15 residues. Germline loops: CDR1 SGHAT, CDR2 FQNNGV. Written as DNA, the CDR3 is TGTGCCAGCAGCTACGGACAGGGGTCGGCCTACGAGCAGTACTTC. Protein: CASSYGQGSAYEQYF.

This CDR3 reads CASSRSGTTYNEQFF. DNA of the CDR3: TGTGCCAGCAGTAGAAGCGGGACCACCTACAATGAGCAGTTCTTC. This chain links TRBV6-5 with TRBJ2-1, with 7 bases aligning to TRBD2. V was pared by 5 bases and J by 2 bases, with 6 bases of the junction left unmatched. Germline CDR1 is MNHEY and CDR2 is SVGAGI. The CDR3 loop spans 15 amino acids.

The chain combines TRBV7-2 with TRBJ2-7, with 10 nucleotides matching TRBD1. Germline-derived CDR1 and CDR2 are SGHTA and FQGNSA. V was clipped by 1 base and J by 3 bases; unmatched bases: 12. The CDR3 extends over 18 amino acids. The CDR3 nucleotides read TGTGCCAGCAGCTTAGGACGATCGGTGGACAGGGGGTTCTACGAGCAGTACTTC. Translation: CASSLGRSVDRGFYEQYF.

The chain employs TRBV10-3 and TRBJ2-3; TRBD1 agrees at 11 bases. There are 14 residues in the CDR3. V shed 6 bases and J 6 bases; nucleotides not matched to a gene: 5. The germline V gene encodes CDR1 ENHRY and CDR2 SYGVKD. The CDR3 DNA is TGTGCCATCAGGGGGGACAGGGGGGATGATACGCAGTATTTT. This codes for CAIRGDRGDDTQYF.

The rearrangement joins TRBV29-1 to TRBJ1-2; 8 bases are a match to TRBD1. The CDR3 has 14 residues. Germline V gives CDR1 SQVTM, CDR2 ANQGSEA. V was pared by 4 bases and J by 6 bases, with 10 bases of the junction left unmatched. CDR3 nucleotides: TGCAGCGTTGTCCGACAGGGGCTCGTGGATGGCTACACCTTC. Protein product: CSVVRQGLVDGYTF.

This rearrangement joins TRBV5-1 to TRBJ1-1; possible D gene TRBD1, 6 bases. The V end was cut by 3 bases, the J end by 1 base, with 10 bases between. The CDR3 spans 14 residues. CDR1 is SGHRS and CDR2 is YFSETQ in the germline V gene. CDR3 region: CASSSETGNTEAFF. The CDR3 DNA sequence: TGCGCCAGCAGCTCGGAGACAGGGAACACTGAAGCTTTCTTT.

With respect to this clone: This sample includes further DNA sequences coding for the same CDR3. The genes are TRBV5-1 and TRBJ1-6; D not resolved. V was cut by 1 base and J by 9 bases, with 11 bases left in between. This CDR3 contains 14 residues. From germline, CDR1 is SGHRS and CDR2 YFSETQ. The CDR3 here is CASSLSGAGSPLHF. CDR3 in DNA: TGCGCCAGCAGCTTGTCTGGTGCAGGTTCACCCCTCCACTTT.

The V call is TRBV15, the J call TRBJ1-1; 7 bases are a match to TRBD1. CDR3 length: 17 amino acids. Germline V gene sequence: CDR1 LNHNV, CDR2 YYDKDF (reference sequence). V was pared by 0 bases and J by 0 bases, with 7 bases of the junction left unmatched. The CDR3 region is CATSRDPMTGMNTEAFF. CDR3 DNA: TGTGCCACCAGCAGAGATCCTATGACAGGGATGAACACTGAAGCTTTCTTT.

V is TRBV18 and J is TRBJ1-1; D gene ambiguous. The CDR3 has 14 amino acids. Per germline, CDR1 KGHSH and CDR2 LQKENI. Trimming removed 2 bases at V and 7 bases at J, with 14 bases between. CDR3 nucleotide sequence: TGTGCCAGCTCACCAGGAGCATGGAGGAGTGAAGCTTTCTTT. This sequence encodes CASSPGAWRSEAFF. Drawing the rest from reference TRBV18 and TRBJ1-1, the complete variable domain is NAGVMQNPRHLVRRRGQEARLRCSPMKGHSHVYWYRQLPEEGLKFMVYLQKENIIDESGMPKERFSAEFPKEGPSILRIQQVVRGDSAAYFCASSPGAWRSEAFFGQGTRLTVV.

V gene TRBV9 combines with J gene TRBJ1-6; 7 positions match TRBD1. J was trimmed by 10 bases and V by 3 bases; bases with no gene match: 7. Germline V lookup: CDR1 SGDLS, CDR2 YYNGEE. This CDR3 comprises 14 residues. This CDR3 reads CASSAGQLGSPLHF. The CDR3 bases are TGTGCCAGCAGCGCGGGACAGCTGGGGTCACCCCTCCACTTT.

The rearrangement links TRBV27 to TRBJ2-6; D might be TRBD2 (6 bases). Trimming took 4 bases from V and 3 from J, leaving 16 bases between them. The germline CDR1 and CDR2 sequences are MNHEY and SMNVEV (reference sequence). CDR3 size: 17 residues. The DNA of the CDR3 is TGTGCCAGCAGTTCCCCCGGCGGGGCAGGTGGGGCCAACGTCCTGACTTTC. As protein: CASSSPGGAGGANVLTF.

The chain employs TRBV7-9 and TRBJ2-7; 7 bases are a match to TRBD1. This CDR3 has 15 residues. V gave up 1 base and J gave up 6 bases; unmatched junction bases: 9. The germline V gene has CDR1 SEHNR and CDR2 FQNEAQ (reference sequence). CDR3 amino acids: CASSLVSDRVGEQYF. CDR3 nucleotide sequence: TGTGCCAGCAGCTTAGTCAGTGACAGGGTTGGCGAGCAGTACTTC.

The chain is built from TRBV7-6 and TRBJ2-1; TRBD2 agrees at 12 bases. After removal of 5 bases from V and 5 bases from J, the junction contained 4 bases not matched to a gene. Germline CDR1 and CDR2: SGHVS and FNYEAQ. The CDR3 sequence is 15 residues long. The CDR3 DNA reads TGTGCCAGCAGCCCCACTAGCGGGAGGAACAATGAGCAGTTCTTC. Translated: CASSPTSGRNNEQFF.

The chain uses TRBV7-6 and TRBJ2-5; TRBD1 matches 7 bases. This CDR3 region has 15 residues. Germline assignment: CDR1 SGHVS and CDR2 FNYEAQ. With 5 bases clipped from V and 5 bases from J, the junction kept 11 bases outside the gene matches. CDR3 sequence: CASSRGTASGETQYF. CDR3 coding DNA: TGTGCCAGCAGCAGAGGGACAGCCTCAGGGGAGACCCAGTACTTC.

The chain is built from TRBV19 and TRBJ2-1; 7 bases align to TRBD1. Germline V gene sequence: CDR1 LNHDA, CDR2 SQIVND (reference sequence). V was clipped by 4 bases and J by 5 bases; unmatched bases: 14. The CDR3 runs to 17 residues. The CDR3 region is CASSTLYRGQLDNEQFF. Here the CDR3 DNA reads TGTGCCAGTAGTACCTTATACAGGGGCCAACTTGACAATGAGCAGTTCTTC. The full variable domain, completed using reference TRBV19 and TRBJ2-1, is DGGITQSPKYLFRKEGQNVTLSCEQNLNHDAMYWYRQDPGQGLRLIYYSQIVNDFQKGDIAEGYSVSREKKESFPLTVTSAQKNPTAFYLCASSTLYRGQLDNEQFFGPGTRLTVL.

The chain carries TRBV14 and TRBJ2-3; TRBD1 might be the D (6 bases). Looked up from germline, CDR1 is SGHDN and CDR2 is FVKESK. V lost 4 bases and J 1 base, leaving 12 bases between the germline ends. This CDR3 spans 15 amino acids. The CDR3 coding sequence is TGTGCCAGCAGCCGTAGCAGGGGCCGCACAGATACGCAGTATTTT. This gives the protein CASSRSRGRTDTQYF.

The chain joins TRBV18 to TRBJ1-2; possibly TRBD1 for D (5 bases). Germline CDR1 reads KGHSH; CDR2 reads LQKENI. The V and J ends lost 3 bases and 6 bases respectively, with 8 bases between them. The CDR3 loop spans 12 amino acids. CDR3 loop: CASSPGRDGYTF. The CDR3 DNA is TGTGCCAGCTCACCGGGGCGAGATGGCTACACCTTC.

The chain joins TRBV5-1 to TRBJ2-3; D is possibly TRBD2 (6 bases). This CDR3 region has 16 residues. V was trimmed by 3 bases and J by 5 bases, leaving 19 bases between them. CDR1 is SGHRS and CDR2 is YFSETQ in the germline V gene. CDR3 sequence: CASSSEGSGLGDTQYF. The CDR3 bases are TGCGCCAGCAGCTCGGAGGGGTCCGGGCTTGGAGATACGCAGTATTTT.

The V gene is TRBV9, the J gene TRBJ1-5, with TRBD1 identical over 7 bases. The CDR3 is 15 residues long. J gave up 6 bases and V 4 bases, and 10 bases lay outside the gene matches. The germline V gene encodes CDR1 SGDLS and CDR2 YYNGEE. The CDR3 region is CASSPEGTAGQPQHF. CDR3 coding DNA: TGTGCCAGCAGCCCTGAGGGGACAGCGGGTCAGCCCCAGCATTTT.

This clone was seen just once. The rearrangement links TRBV6-5 to TRBJ1-2, with TRBD1 matching 7 bases. This CDR3 has 14 amino acids. Germline V gives CDR1 MNHEY, CDR2 SVGAGI. J was trimmed by 6 bases and V by 5 bases; bases with no gene match: 9. The CDR3 DNA reads as TGTGCCAGCAGTCCCGTTGAGGGGGCCCATGGCTACACCTTC. Its translation: CASSPVEGAHGYTF.

Regarding this clone: One end of the junction does not line up with germline, which may come from a read error. This sequence joins TRBV7-9 and TRBJ2-7; 11 bases are a match to TRBD2. The CDR3 extends over 15 amino acids. CDR1 is SEHNR and CDR2 is FQNEAQ in the germline V gene (reference sequence). The CDR3 sequence: CSSSGTSGGSYEQYF. The CDR3 nucleotides are TGTTCCAGCAGCGGGACTAGCGGAGGGTCCTACGAGCAGTACTTC.

The chain combines TRBV28 with TRBJ1-1; tentative D call: TRBD1 (5 bases). V shed 6 bases and J shed 0 bases, with 20 bases lying between them. This CDR3 contains 17 residues. CDR1 is MDHEN and CDR2 is SYDVKM in the germline V gene. The CDR3 loop reads CASSPRGVRPMNTEAFF. CDR3 DNA sequence: TGTGCCAGCAGCCCAAGGGGCGTCAGGCCCATGAACACTGAAGCTTTCTTT.

This clone showed up just a few times. The V gene is TRBV30, the J gene TRBJ2-1, with D unresolved. The germline gives CDR1 GTSNPN, CDR2 SVGIG (reference sequence). The CDR3 totals 14 residues. Trimming removed 0 bases at V and 6 bases at J, with 12 bases between. This chain's CDR3 is CAWSVRRATNEQFF. Written as DNA, the CDR3 is TGTGCCTGGAGTGTACGACGAGCGACCAATGAGCAGTTCTTC.

The J gene is TRBJ2-2, the V gene TRBV19, with a tentative D call TRBD2 (6 bases). V gave up 6 bases and J gave up 6 bases, with 8 bases separating them. The CDR3 extends over 12 amino acids. The germline V gene encodes CDR1 LNHDA and CDR2 SQIVND (reference sequence). In DNA form, the CDR3 reads TGTGCCAGTAGGACGGGGGCCGGGGAGCTGTTTTTT. Its translation is CASRTGAGELFF. Based on the CDR3 plus reference TRBV19 and TRBJ2-2, the full variable domain is DGGITQSPKYLFRKEGQNVTLSCEQNLNHDAMYWYRQDPGQGLRLIYYSQIVNDFQKGDIAEGYSVSREKKESFPLTVTSAQKNPTAFYLCASRTGAGELFFGEGSRLTVL.

The V call is TRBV11-2, the J call TRBJ2-3; D is possibly TRBD1 (6 bases). The germline V gene has CDR1 SGHAT and CDR2 FQNNGV. This CDR3 has 16 amino acids. V was pared by 5 bases and J by 1 base, with 16 bases between. Here the CDR3 reads CASSPGQGGGTDTQYF. In DNA form, the CDR3 reads TGTGCCAGCAGCCCCGGACAAGGGGGTGGCACAGATACGCAGTATTTT.

This chain joins TRBV10-3 and TRBJ2-5; D remains ambiguous. V was cut by 3 bases and J by 1 base, with 6 bases left in between. The germline gives CDR1 ENHRY, CDR2 SYGVKD. The CDR3 covers 13 residues. CDR3 DNA: TGTGCCATCAGTGACTGGGCCCAAGAGACCCAGTACTTC. Translated: CAISDWAQETQYF.

This clone was found a few times. The chain recombines TRBV5-1 with TRBJ1-2; TRBD1 aligns across 8 bases. Germline-derived CDR1 and CDR2 are SGHRS and YFSETQ. The CDR3 runs 15 residues. The junction had 9 bases not matched to a gene; V was cut back by 4 bases and J by 4 bases. The CDR3 DNA reads as TGCGCCAGCAGCACCGATCGACAGGGGAGCTATGGCTACACCTTC. It encodes CASSTDRQGSYGYTF.